This is a list of T cell receptor beta chains from one sample in a study of T cell changes during pregnancy in multiple sclerosis. TCRdb keeps only in-frame clones here, not all; method: immunoSEQ multiplex PCR. The sample includes approximately 43,000 clones, around 93% of them seen just once. The material sequenced was CD8+ T cells from peripheral blood mononuclear cells, taken after pregnancy. The source is a female donor with multiple sclerosis, enrolled in a pregnancy study. CDR3s include the opening cysteine and the closing phenylalanine or tryptophan. The D gene is left open where the match is weak. A row's size may be missing; if present it is once, few, many or a size class.

length | D | J | V | size | DNA | CDR3
12 | - | TRBJ2-7 | TRBV5-1 | - | TGCGCCAGCAGCTTGCCAGGAATAGAGCAGTACTTC | CASSLPGIEQYF
15 | - | TRBJ2-5 | TRBV6-5 | - | TGTGCCAGCAGTAGGGGGAACTCTCTTCAAGAGACCCAGTACTTC | CASSRGNSLQETQYF
16 | - | TRBJ2-5 | TRBV12-5 | - | TGTGCTAGTGGTTTGGCCGGGACATCGTACCAAGAGACCCAGTACTTC | CASGLAGTSYQETQYF
15 | TRBD1 | TRBJ2-4 | TRBV27 | - | TGTGCCAGCCGAGCGACAGGGGGTACCAAAAACATTCAGTACTTC | CASRATGGTKNIQYF
16 | TRBD2 | TRBJ2-3 | TRBV5-4 | - | TGTGCCAGCAGCTTGGCGACTAGCGGGAGTACAGATACGCAGTATTTT | CASSLATSGSTDTQYF
14 | - | TRBJ1-6 | TRBV6-5 | - | TGTGCCAGCAGTTACGTCGGGGGGGGATCACCCCTCCACTTT | CASSYVGGGSPLHF
16 | TRBD2 | TRBJ2-1 | TRBV6-5 | - | TGTGCCAGCAGTTACCCAGCGGGAGGTTCCTACAATGAGCAGTTCTTC | CASSYPAGGSYNEQFF
16 | TRBD1 | TRBJ1-2 | TRBV2 | - | TGTGCCAGCACCCCGGTCGGGACAGGGGAGCAGGATGGCTACACCTTC | CASTPVGTGEQDGYTF
14 | - | TRBJ1-4 | TRBV5-1 | - | TGCGCCAGCAGCTTGTGGGGGGAAGGAGAAAAACTGTTTTTT | CASSLWGEGEKLFF
15 | TRBD2 | TRBJ2-3 | TRBV10-3 | - | TGTGCCATCAGTGACGGGACTACCGCCCTGGATACGCAGTATTTT | CAISDGTTALDTQYF
10 | TRBD2 | TRBJ2-7 | TRBV20-1 | - | TGCAGTGGCCTAGCGGTCGAGCAGTACTTC | CSGLAVEQYF
13 | - | TRBJ2-2 | TRBV6-6 | - | TGTGCCAGCAGTCACAGGGCCGGCGGGGAGCTGTTTTTT | CASSHRAGGELFF
17 | TRBD2 | TRBJ2-7 | TRBV7-9 | once | TGTGCCAGCAGCTCCTTATCACTAGCGGGGAATTCCTACGAGCAGTACTTC | CASSSLSLAGNSYEQYF
14 | - | TRBJ2-3 | TRBV2 | - | TGTGCCAGCAGTGAAGGACAGGACACAGATACGCAGTATTTT | CASSEGQDTDTQYF
13 | - | TRBJ2-1 | TRBV7-9 | - | TGTGCCAGCAGCCCGCCGCCCGGCAATGAGCAGTTCTTC | CASSPPPGNEQFF
16 | TRBD1 | TRBJ1-1 | TRBV7-8 | - | TGTGCCAGCAGCCCACTGGGACAGGGGGCGAACACTGAAGCTTTCTTT | CASSPLGQGANTEAFF
18 | - | TRBJ2-3 | TRBV4-3 | - | TGCGCCAGCAGCCAAGAAGCGTTGGGCAGGGCTAGCACAGATACGCAGTATTTT | CASSQEALGRASTDTQYF
12 | - | TRBJ2-7 | TRBV10-2 | once | TGCGCCAGCACCAACAGTTCCTACGAGCAGTACTTC | CASTNSSYEQYF
14 | TRBD1 | TRBJ2-7 | TRBV9 | medium-sized | TGTGCCAGCAGCGTAGCTTACAGGGGCGCCGAGCAGTACTTC | CASSVAYRGAEQYF
15 | TRBD1 | TRBJ2-5 | TRBV11-2 | once | TGTGCCAGCAGCTCGGAGACAGGGGGGGGAGAGACCCAGTACTTC | CASSSETGGGETQYF
18 | TRBD2 | TRBJ2-3 | TRBV13 | - | TGTGCCAGCAGTGGTGGGACTAGCGGGAGGGCCTTGGTGGATACGCAGTATTTT | CASSGGTSGRALVDTQYF
14 | - | TRBJ2-2 | TRBV11-3 | once | TGTGCCACTCAAGCGGGTGGGAACACCGGGGAGCTGTTTTTT | CATQAGGNTGELFF
17 | TRBD2 | TRBJ2-2 | TRBV10-3 | - | TGTGCCATCAGGTCGGGGACTAGCGGGACTAACACCGGGGAGCTGTTTTTT | CAIRSGTSGTNTGELFF
13 | - | TRBJ1-6 | TRBV27 | - | TGTGCCAGCAGTTTAACTAGCAATTCACCCCTCCACTTT | CASSLTSNSPLHF
11 | - | TRBJ2-7 | TRBV28 | few | TGTGCCAGCAGGACTACCTACGAGCAGTACTTC | CASRTTYEQYF
13 | - | TRBJ2-7 | TRBV27 | once | TGTGCCAGCAGCGCCGGGACAACTTACGAGCAGTACTTC | CASSAGTTYEQYF
15 | TRBD2 | TRBJ2-1 | TRBV4-1 | - | TGCGCCAGCAGCCAGACTAGCGGGTCTAACAATGAGCAGTTCTTC | CASSQTSGSNNEQFF